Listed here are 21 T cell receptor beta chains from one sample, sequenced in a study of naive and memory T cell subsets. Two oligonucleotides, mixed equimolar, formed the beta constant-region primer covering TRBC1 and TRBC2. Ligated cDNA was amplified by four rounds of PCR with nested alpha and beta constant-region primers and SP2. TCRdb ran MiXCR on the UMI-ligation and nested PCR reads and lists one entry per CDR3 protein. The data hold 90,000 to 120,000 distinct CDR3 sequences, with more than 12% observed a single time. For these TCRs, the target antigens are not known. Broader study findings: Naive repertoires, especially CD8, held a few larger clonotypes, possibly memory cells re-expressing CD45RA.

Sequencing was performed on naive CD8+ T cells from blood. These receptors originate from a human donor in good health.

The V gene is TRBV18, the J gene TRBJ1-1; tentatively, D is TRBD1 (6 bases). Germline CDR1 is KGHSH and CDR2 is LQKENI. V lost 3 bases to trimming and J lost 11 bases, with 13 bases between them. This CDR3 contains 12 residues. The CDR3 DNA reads TGTGCCAGCTCACCCCAAAGGGGGTTCGCTTTCTTT. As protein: CASSPQRGFAFF.

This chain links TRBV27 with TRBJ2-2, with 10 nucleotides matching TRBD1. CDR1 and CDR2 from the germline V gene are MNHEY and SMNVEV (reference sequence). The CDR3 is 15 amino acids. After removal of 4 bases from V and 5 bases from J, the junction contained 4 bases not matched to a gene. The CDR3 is CASSYGQGGTGELFF. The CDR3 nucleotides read TGTGCCAGCAGTTACGGACAGGGGGGGACCGGGGAGCTGTTTTTT.

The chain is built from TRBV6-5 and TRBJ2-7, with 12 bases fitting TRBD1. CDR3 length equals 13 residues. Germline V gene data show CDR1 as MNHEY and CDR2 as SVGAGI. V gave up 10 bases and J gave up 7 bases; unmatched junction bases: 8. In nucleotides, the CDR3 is TGTGCCACGTCGGGACAGGGGGCAAGAGAGCAGTACTTC. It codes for CATSGQGAREQYF.

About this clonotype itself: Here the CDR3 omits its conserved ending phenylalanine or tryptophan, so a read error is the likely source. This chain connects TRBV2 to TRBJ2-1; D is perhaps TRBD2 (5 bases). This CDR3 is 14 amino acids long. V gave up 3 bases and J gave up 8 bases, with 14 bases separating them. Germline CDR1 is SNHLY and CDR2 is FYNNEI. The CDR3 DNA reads TGTGCCAGCAGTGACGGCGCAACTAGTTATGAGCAGTTCTTA. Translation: CASSDGATSYEQFL.

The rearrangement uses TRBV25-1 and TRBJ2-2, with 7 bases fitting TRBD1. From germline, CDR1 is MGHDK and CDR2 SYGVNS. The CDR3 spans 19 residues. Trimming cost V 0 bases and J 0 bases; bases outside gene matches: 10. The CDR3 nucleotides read TGTGCCAGCAGTGAATATTCCTCCAGGACAGGATCGAACACCGGGGAGCTGTTTTTT. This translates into CASSEYSSRTGSNTGELFF.

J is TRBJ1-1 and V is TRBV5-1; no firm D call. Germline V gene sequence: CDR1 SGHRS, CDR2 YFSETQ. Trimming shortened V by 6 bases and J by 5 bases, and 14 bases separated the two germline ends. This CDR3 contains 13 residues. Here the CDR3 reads CASTLGPPTEAFF. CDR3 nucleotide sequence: TGCGCCAGCACTCTTGGACCGCCGACTGAAGCTTTCTTT.

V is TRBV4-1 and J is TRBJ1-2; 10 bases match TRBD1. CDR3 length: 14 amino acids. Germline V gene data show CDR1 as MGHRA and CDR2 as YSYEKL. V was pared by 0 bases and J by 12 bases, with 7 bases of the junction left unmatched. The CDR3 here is CASSQDGDRGYHTF. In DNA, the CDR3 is TGCGCCAGCAGCCAAGATGGGGACAGGGGTTACCACACCTTC.

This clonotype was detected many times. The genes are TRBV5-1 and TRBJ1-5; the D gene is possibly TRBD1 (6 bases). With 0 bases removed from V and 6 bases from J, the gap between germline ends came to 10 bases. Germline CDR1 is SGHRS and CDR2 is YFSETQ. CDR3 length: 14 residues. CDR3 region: CASSLVGGGQPQHF. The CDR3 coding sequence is TGCGCCAGCAGCTTGGTGGGGGGCGGTCAGCCCCAGCATTTT.

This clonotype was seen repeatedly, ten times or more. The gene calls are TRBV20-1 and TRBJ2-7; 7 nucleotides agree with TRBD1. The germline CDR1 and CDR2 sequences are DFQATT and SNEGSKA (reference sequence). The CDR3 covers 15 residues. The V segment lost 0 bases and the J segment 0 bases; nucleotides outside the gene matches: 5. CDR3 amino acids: CSAREQGSSSYEQYF. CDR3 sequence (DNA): TGCAGTGCTAGAGAACAGGGGTCTAGCTCCTACGAGCAGTACTTC.

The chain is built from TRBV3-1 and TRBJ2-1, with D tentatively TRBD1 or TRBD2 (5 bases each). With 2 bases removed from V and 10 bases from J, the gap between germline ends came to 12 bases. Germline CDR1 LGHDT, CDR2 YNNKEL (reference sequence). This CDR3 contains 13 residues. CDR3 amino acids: CASSQYTGTEQFF. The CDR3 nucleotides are TGTGCCAGCAGCCAATATACCGGGACGGAGCAGTTCTTC.

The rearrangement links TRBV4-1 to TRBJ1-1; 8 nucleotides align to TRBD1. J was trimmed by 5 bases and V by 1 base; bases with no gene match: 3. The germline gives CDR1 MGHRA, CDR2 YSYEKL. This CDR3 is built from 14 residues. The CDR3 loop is CASSQVDRGTEAFF. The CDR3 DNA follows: TGCGCCAGCAGCCAAGTAGACAGGGGAACTGAAGCTTTCTTT.

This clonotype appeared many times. DNA of the CDR3: TGTGCCATCCGGGACAGTGATTCACCCCTCCACTTT. This codes for CAIRDSDSPLHF. J is TRBJ1-6 and V is TRBV6-2 or TRBV6-3, with 7 bases matching TRBD1. Germline CDR1 is MNHEY and CDR2 is SVGEGT. The CDR3 is 12 residues long. Trimming took 10 bases from V and 8 from J; bases not matched to a gene: 5.

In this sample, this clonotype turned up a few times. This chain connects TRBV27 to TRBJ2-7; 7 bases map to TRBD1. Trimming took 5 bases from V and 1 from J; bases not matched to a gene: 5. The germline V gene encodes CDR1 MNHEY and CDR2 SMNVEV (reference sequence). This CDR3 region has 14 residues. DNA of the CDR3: TGTGCCAGCAGTCACACAGGGGTGTCCTACGAGCAGTACTTC. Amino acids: CASSHTGVSYEQYF.

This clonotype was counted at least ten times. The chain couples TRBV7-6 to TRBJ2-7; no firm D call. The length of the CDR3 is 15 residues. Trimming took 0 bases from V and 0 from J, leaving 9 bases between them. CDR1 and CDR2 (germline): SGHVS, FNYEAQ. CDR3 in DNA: TGTGCCAGCAGCTTAGCGGAGACGGACTCCTACGAGCAGTACTTC. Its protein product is CASSLAETDSYEQYF.

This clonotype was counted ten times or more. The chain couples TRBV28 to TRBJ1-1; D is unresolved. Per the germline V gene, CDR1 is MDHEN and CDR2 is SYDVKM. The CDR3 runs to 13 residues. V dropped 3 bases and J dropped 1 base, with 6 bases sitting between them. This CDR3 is CASSFIPNTEAFF. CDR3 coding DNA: TGTGCCAGCAGTTTCATCCCGAACACTGAAGCTTTCTTT.

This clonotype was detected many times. The CDR3 sequence: CASSSTSGRSSTDTQYF. As DNA, the CDR3 is TGTGCCAGTTCGTCGACTAGCGGCAGATCAAGCACAGATACGCAGTATTTT. This chain uses TRBV19 with TRBJ2-3; 9 bases line up with TRBD2. V was pared by 8 bases and J by 0 bases, with 12 bases of the junction left unmatched. Looked up from germline, CDR1 is LNHDA and CDR2 is SQIVND (reference sequence). The CDR3 sequence is 17 residues long.

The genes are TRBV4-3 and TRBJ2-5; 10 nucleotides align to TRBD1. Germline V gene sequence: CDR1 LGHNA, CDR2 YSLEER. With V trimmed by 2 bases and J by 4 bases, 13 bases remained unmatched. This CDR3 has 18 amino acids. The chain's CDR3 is CASSQTDTGTGVGETQYF. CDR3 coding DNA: TGCGCCAGCAGCCAAACTGATACCGGGACAGGGGTTGGAGAGACCCAGTACTTC.

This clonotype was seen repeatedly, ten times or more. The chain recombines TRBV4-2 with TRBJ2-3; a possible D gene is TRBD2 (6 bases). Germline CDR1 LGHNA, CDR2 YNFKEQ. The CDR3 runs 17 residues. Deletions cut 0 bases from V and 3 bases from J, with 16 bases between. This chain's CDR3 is CASSQDFSVRGTDTQYF. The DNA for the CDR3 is TGTGCCAGCAGCCAAGATTTTTCAGTCCGGGGGACAGATACGCAGTATTTT.

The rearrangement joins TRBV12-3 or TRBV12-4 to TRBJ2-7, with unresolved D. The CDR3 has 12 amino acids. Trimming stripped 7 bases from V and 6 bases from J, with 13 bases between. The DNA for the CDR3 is TGTGCCAGCACCAAATCTCTCGGCGAGCAGTACTTC. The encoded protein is CASTKSLGEQYF.

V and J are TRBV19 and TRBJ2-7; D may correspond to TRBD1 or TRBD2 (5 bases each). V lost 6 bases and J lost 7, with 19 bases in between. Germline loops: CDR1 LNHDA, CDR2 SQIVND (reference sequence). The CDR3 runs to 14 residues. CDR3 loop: CASSPAVKGTEQYF. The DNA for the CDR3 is TGTGCCAGTAGCCCTGCAGTTAAGGGGACGGAGCAGTACTTC. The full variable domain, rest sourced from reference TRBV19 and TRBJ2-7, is DGGITQSPKYLFRKEGQNVTLSCEQNLNHDAMYWYRQDPGQGLRLIYYSQIVNDFQKGDIAEGYSVSREKKESFPLTVTSAQKNPTAFYLCASSPAVKGTEQYFGPGTRLTVT.

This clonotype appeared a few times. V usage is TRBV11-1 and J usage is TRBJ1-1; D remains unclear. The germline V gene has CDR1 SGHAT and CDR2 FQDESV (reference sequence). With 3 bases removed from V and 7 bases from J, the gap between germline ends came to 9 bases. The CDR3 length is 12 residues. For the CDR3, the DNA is TGTGCCAGCAGCTTCTCAACAGATGAAGCTTTCTTT. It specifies CASSFSTDEAFF.